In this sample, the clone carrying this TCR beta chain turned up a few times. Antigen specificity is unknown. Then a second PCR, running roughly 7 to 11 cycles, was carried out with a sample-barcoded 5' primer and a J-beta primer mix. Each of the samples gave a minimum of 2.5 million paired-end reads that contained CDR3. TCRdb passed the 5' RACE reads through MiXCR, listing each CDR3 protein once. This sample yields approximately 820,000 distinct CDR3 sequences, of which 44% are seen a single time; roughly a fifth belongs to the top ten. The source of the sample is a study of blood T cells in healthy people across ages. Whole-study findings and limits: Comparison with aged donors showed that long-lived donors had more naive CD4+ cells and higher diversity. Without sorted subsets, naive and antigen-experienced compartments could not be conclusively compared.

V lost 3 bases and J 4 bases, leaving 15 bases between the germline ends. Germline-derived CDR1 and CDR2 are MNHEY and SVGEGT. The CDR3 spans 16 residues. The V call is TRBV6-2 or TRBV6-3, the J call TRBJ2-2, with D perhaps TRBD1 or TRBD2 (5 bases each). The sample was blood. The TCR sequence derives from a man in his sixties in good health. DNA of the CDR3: TGTGCCAGCAGTTATGCCGGGGCTCTCCTCACCGGGGAGCTGTTTTTT. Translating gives CASSYAGALLTGELFF.